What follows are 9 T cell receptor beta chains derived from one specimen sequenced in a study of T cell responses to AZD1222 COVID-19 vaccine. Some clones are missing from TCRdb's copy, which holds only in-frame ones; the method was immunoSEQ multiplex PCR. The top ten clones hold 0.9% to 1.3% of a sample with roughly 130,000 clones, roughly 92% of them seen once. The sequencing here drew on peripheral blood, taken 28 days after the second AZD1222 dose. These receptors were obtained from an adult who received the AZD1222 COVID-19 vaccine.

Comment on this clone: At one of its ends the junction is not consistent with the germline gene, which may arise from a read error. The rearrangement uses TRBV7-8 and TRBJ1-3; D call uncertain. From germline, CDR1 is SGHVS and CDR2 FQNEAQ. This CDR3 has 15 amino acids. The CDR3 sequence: CVSSLVDGMGNTIYF. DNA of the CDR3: TGTGTCAGCAGCTTAGTCGACGGAATGGGAAACACCATATATTTT.

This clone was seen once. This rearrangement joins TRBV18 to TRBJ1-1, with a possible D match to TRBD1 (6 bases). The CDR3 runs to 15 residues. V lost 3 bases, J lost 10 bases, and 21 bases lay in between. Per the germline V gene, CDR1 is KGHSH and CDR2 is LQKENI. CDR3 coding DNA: TGTGCCAGCTCACCCCCTGCGCGGACAGTCGGGAGAGCTTTCTTT. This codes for CASSPPARTVGRAFF.

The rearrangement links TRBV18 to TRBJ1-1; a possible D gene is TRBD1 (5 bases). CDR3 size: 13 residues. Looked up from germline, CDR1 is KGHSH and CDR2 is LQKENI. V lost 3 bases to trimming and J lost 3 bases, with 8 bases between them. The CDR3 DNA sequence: TGTGCCAGCTCACCGTCCAGGGACACTGAAGCTTTCTTT. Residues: CASSPSRDTEAFF.

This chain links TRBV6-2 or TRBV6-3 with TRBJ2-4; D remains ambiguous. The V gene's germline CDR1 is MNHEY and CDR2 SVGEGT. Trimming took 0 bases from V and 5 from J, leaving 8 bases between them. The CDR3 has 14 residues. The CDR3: CASSYSSVQNIQYF. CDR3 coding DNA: TGTGCCAGCAGTTACTCATCCGTCCAAAACATTCAGTACTTC.

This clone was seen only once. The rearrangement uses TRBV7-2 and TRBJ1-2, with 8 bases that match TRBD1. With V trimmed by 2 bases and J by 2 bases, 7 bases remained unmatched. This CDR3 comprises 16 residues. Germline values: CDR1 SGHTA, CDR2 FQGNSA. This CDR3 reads CASSLLGQAENYGYTF. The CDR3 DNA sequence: TGTGCCAGCAGCTTACTGGGACAGGCTGAAAACTATGGCTACACCTTC. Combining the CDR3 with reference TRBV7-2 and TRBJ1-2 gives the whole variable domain GAGVSQSPSNKVTEKGKDVELRCDPISGHTALYWYRQSLGQGLEFLIYFQGNSAPDKSGLPSDRFSAERTGGSVSTLTIQRTQQEDSAVYLCASSLLGQAENYGYTFGSGTRLTVV.

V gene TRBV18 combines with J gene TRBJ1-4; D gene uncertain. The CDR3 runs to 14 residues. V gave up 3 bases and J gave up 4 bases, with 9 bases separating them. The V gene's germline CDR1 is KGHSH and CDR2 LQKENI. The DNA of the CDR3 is TGTGCCAGCTCACCGCAGGTTATTAATGAAAAACTGTTTTTT. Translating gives CASSPQVINEKLFF. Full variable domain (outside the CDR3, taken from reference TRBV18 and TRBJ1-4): NAGVMQNPRHLVRRRGQEARLRCSPMKGHSHVYWYRQLPEEGLKFMVYLQKENIIDESGMPKERFSAEFPKEGPSILRIQQVVRGDSAAYFCASSPQVINEKLFFGSGTQLSVL.

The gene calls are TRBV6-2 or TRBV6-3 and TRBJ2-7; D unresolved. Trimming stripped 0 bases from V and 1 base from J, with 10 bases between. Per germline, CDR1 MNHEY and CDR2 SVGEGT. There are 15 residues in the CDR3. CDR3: CASSYSTRLSYEQYF. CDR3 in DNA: TGTGCCAGCAGTTACTCGACGCGGCTTTCCTACGAGCAGTACTTC.

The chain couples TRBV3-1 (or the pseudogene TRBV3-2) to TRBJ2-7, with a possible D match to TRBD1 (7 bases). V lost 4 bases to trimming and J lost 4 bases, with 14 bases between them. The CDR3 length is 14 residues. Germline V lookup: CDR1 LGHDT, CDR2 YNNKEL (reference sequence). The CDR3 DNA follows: TGTGCCAGCAGCCCTCCCAGGGGGAGGTACGAGCAGTACTTC. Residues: CASSPPRGRYEQYF.

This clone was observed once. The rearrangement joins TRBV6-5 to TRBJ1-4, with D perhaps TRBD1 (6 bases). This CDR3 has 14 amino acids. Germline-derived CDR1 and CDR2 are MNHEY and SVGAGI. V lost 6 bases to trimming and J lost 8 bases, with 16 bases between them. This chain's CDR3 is CASSAPGAGEKLFF. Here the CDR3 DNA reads TGTGCCAGCAGCGCTCCAGGGGCGGGGGAAAAACTGTTTTTT.